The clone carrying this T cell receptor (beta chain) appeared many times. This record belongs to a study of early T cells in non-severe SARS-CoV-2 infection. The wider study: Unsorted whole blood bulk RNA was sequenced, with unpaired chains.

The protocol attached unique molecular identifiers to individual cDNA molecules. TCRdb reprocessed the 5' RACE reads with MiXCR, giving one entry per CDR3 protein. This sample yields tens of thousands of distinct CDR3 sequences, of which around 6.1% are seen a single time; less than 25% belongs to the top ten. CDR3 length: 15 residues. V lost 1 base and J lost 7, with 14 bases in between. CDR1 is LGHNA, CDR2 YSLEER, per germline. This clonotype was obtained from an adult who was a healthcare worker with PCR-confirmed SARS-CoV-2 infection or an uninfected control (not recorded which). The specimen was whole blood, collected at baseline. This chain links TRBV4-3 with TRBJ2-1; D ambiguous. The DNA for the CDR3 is TGCGCCAGCAGCCAAGTTTGGCTTGCCTCGAATGAGCAGTTCTTC. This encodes CASSQVWLASNEQFF.